This TCR beta chain was captured in a study of blood T cell repertoires in COVID-19. Across the study: From T cells, B-cell-depleted T cells, or PBMCs came the material, which was cDNA or gDNA.

How the authors handled the data: Amplified reference gene primers provided the basis for estimating nucleated cell counts. Clones were sequenced by immunoSEQ multiplex PCR, and TCRdb holds only the in-frame ones, with some missing. V and J calls plus clone size are reproduced from that table; the DNA served to infer D and trimming. Of about 210,000 clones listed, 83% are singletons. The germline CDR1 and CDR2 sequences are MNHEY and SVGAGI. Losses at the gene ends were 8 bases for V and 6 bases for J; bases not matched to a gene: 8. This CDR3 has 14 residues. The rearrangement links TRBV6-5 to TRBJ1-3; 9 nucleotides line up with TRBD1. Sequenced sample: peripheral blood. This TCR was sampled from a man aged 50 or older with active or convalescent COVID-19. Here the CDR3 DNA reads TGTGCCAGCGTGGGACAGGGCCTAGAAAACACCATATATTTT. Translating gives CASVGQGLENTIYF.